The 12 T cell receptor beta chains below all came from one sample that was sequenced in a study of cytotoxic CD8 clonotypes in ibrutinib-treated CLL. Clones were read by immunoSEQ multiplex PCR, and TCRdb kept only the in-frame ones, dropping some. The table lists about 35,000 clones, 65% to 75% of them singletons. Specimen: PBMCs, collected at disease progression, from a patient treated with ibrutinib. Every receptor here comes from a human donor with chronic lymphocytic leukemia.

This rearrangement joins TRBV6-1 to TRBJ2-5, with TRBD2 as a possible D gene (5 bases). The better agreement between TRBJ2-7 and the DNA end casts doubt on the J call. The CDR3 covers 14 residues. Germline V gene lookup returns CDR1 MNHNS and CDR2 SASEGT. The CDR3 loop is CATTTSGDSYEQYF. For the CDR3, the DNA is TGTGCCACCACGACGTCCGGGGATTCCTACGAGCAGTACTTC.

V is TRBV5-6 and J is TRBJ1-5, with D possibly being TRBD1 (5 bases). Germline V lookup: CDR1 SGHDT, CDR2 YYEEEE. V was clipped by 4 bases and J by 6 bases, with 14 bases between them. The CDR3 contains 14 residues. This chain's CDR3 is CASSRGGSGQPQHF. In DNA, the CDR3 is TGTGCCAGCAGCCGTGGGGGAAGCGGTCAGCCCCAGCATTTT.

This clone occurred many times. V and J are TRBV5-1 and TRBJ1-6; tentatively, D is TRBD1 (5 bases). Germline lookup yields CDR1 SGHRS and CDR2 YFSETQ. V was clipped by 0 bases and J by 2 bases, with 9 bases between them. The CDR3 extends over 16 amino acids. In DNA, the CDR3 is TGCGCCAGCAGCTTGGCCAGGGTAACCTATAATTCACCCCTCCACTTT. Its translation is CASSLARVTYNSPLHF.

This clone has just a few counts. V usage is TRBV7-9 and J usage is TRBJ2-5, with D tentatively TRBD1 or TRBD2 (5 bases each). Trimming pared 1 base from V and 7 bases from J, leaving 10 bases between. From germline, CDR1 is SEHNR and CDR2 FQNEAQ (reference sequence). The CDR3 consists of 13 residues. The CDR3 spells CASSLVGAGTQYF. In DNA form, the CDR3 reads TGTGCCAGCAGCTTAGTCGGGGCGGGGACCCAGTACTTC.

J is TRBJ2-5 and V is TRBV11-3, with 13 bases that match TRBD2. From germline, CDR1 is SGHNT and CDR2 YENEEA. The CDR3 loop spans 18 amino acids. The V segment lost 5 bases and the J segment 1 base; nucleotides outside the gene matches: 10. The CDR3 protein is CASSQGGTSGVSQETQYF. CDR3 in DNA: TGTGCCAGCAGCCAAGGGGGGACTAGCGGGGTGAGCCAAGAGACCCAGTACTTC.

This clone was picked up a small number of times. CDR3 DNA: TGTGCCAGCAGCGGTCTGGGGGACCATGAGCAGTTCTTC. This translates into CASSGLGDHEQFF. The chain carries TRBV9 and TRBJ2-1; D might be TRBD1 or TRBD2, each matching 5 bases. The CDR3 loop spans 13 amino acids. The germline CDR1 and CDR2 sequences are SGDLS and YYNGEE. The V and J ends lost 3 bases and 8 bases respectively, with 12 bases between them. The full variable domain, rest sourced from reference TRBV9 and TRBJ2-1, is DSGVTQTPKHLITATGQRVTLRCSPRSGDLSVYWYQQSLDQGLQFLIQYYNGEERAKGNILERFSAQQFPDLHSELNLSSLELGDSALYFCASSGLGDHEQFFGPGTRLTVL.

This chain links TRBV6-1 with TRBJ1-6; D is ambiguous. The CDR3 is 14 amino acids. Looked up from germline, CDR1 is MNHNS and CDR2 is SASEGT. V lost 6 bases, J lost 7 bases, and 13 bases lay in between. The CDR3, as DNA: TGTGCCAGCAGAAGGGAGGGTGGCAATTCACCCCTCCACTTT. As protein: CASRREGGNSPLHF.

This chain joins TRBV7-6 and TRBJ2-6; the D gene is possibly TRBD1 (5 bases). The CDR3 totals 15 residues. V shed 0 bases and J shed 3 bases, with 6 bases lying between them. The germline CDR1 and CDR2 sequences are SGHVS and FNYEAQ. In DNA form, the CDR3 reads TGTGCCAGCAGCTTAGCAGGGGATGGGGCCAACGTCCTGACTTTC. It specifies CASSLAGDGANVLTF.

The rearrangement joins TRBV9 to TRBJ2-5, with 10 bases lining up with TRBD2. CDR3 size: 15 residues. V trimming: 2 bases; J trimming: 4 bases; junction bases outside the gene matches: 5. Per the germline V gene, CDR1 is SGDLS and CDR2 is YYNGEE. CDR3 amino acids: CASSVSGGAGETQYF. For the CDR3, the DNA is TGTGCCAGCAGCGTCAGCGGGGGGGCCGGAGAGACCCAGTACTTC.

The chain links TRBV2 to TRBJ1-3; 7 bases are shared with TRBD1. The V gene's germline CDR1 is SNHLY and CDR2 FYNNEI. The CDR3 runs 15 residues. Germline trimming cut 8 bases from V and 2 bases from J; bases unmatched to any gene: 9. The CDR3 nucleotides read TGTGCCAGCGGGGGGCCGGGACAGACTGGAAACACCATATATTTT. Its protein is CASGGPGQTGNTIYF.

This chain uses TRBV5-4 with TRBJ2-1, with TRBD2 matching 10 bases. Germline lookup yields CDR1 SGHNT and CDR2 YYREEE (reference sequence). V shed 2 bases and J 8 bases; nucleotides not matched to a gene: 7. The CDR3 loop spans 15 amino acids. The CDR3: CASSLKRGGVDEQFF. The CDR3 bases are TGTGCCAGCAGCTTAAAGCGGGGGGGCGTTGATGAGCAGTTCTTC.

In this sample, this clone turned up a few times. This rearrangement joins TRBV28 to TRBJ2-3; D unresolved. Germline V gene sequence: CDR1 MDHEN, CDR2 SYDVKM. The length of the CDR3 is 14 residues. The V gene lost 4 bases and the J gene lost 2 bases, with 10 bases spanning the gap. CDR3 region: CASSSTSLTDTQYF. The CDR3 nucleotides read TGTGCCAGCAGTTCTACCTCTCTCACAGATACGCAGTATTTT.